This paragraph covers one T cell receptor beta chain sequence. These data come from a study of T cells in Graves' hyperthyroidism and ophthalmopathy. Orbital computed tomography, thyroid ultrasound, serum thyroxine and TRAb, and clinical symptoms together informed the diagnoses. V shed 3 bases, J shed 6 bases, and the junction held 13 bases outside the gene matches. Per germline, CDR1 DFQATT and CDR2 SNEGSKA (reference sequence). The CDR3 has 15 residues. Amplification of TCR beta CDR3 regions used RNA as the template. The TCR CDR3 first-round RT-PCR relied on the HTBI primer set. TCRdb called the multiplex PCR reads again in MiXCR, with one record for every CDR3 protein. The table records 750,000 to 900,000 distinct CDR3 sequences, more than 30% of them present only once.

The V gene is TRBV20-1, the J gene TRBJ2-7; the match to TRBD2 covers 8 bases. Sample: blood. The clonotype was recovered from a man aged 18 to 35 with Graves' hyperthyroidism. CDR3 loop: CSARGTSGKPFEQYF. The CDR3 DNA sequence: TGCAGTGCTAGGGGAACTAGCGGAAAACCCTTCGAGCAGTACTTC.